The present entry profiles one TCR beta chain with its context. The data belong to a study of blood T cell repertoires in COVID-19. Overall study context: The study drew acute and convalescent COVID-19 samples from the United States, Italy and Spain. PBMCs, B-cell-depleted T cells, or T cells were the source of the cDNA or gDNA that made up the material.

In the original analysis: Amplification of reference gene primers provided the estimated nucleated cell counts. Clones were sequenced by immunoSEQ multiplex PCR, and TCRdb holds only the in-frame ones, with some missing. The V and J calls and the clone size are those of that table, but D and trimming were determined from the DNA. The sample records 150,000 to 200,000 clones, about 80% being singletons. This TCR derives from a man aged 65 to 85 who had recovered from COVID-19. Sequenced sample: peripheral blood.

CDR3 residues: CAWSRTGGETQYF. The DNA for the CDR3 is TGTGCCTGGAGTCGGACAGGGGGAGAGACCCAGTACTTC. The chain carries TRBV30 and TRBJ2-7, with 10 bases that match TRBD1. The end of the DNA aligns better with TRBJ2-5, so the J call may be wrong. Germline assignment: CDR1 GTSNPN and CDR2 SVGIG (reference sequence). The CDR3 sequence is 13 residues long.